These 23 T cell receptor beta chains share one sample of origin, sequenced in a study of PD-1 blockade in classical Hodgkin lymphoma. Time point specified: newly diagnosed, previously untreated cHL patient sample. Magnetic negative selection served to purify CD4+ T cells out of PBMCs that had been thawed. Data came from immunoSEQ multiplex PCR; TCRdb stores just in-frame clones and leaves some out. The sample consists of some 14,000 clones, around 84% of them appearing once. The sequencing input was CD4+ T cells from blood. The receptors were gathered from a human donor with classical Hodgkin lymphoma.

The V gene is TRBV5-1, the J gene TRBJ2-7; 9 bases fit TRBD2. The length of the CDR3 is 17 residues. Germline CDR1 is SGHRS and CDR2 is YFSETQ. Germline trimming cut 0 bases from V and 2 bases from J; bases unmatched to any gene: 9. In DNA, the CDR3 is TGCGCCAGCAGCTTGGGGGGGCCGGGACTAGCCCCCTACGAGCAGTACTTC. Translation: CASSLGGPGLAPYEQYF.

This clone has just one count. DNA of the CDR3: TGTGCCAGCAGCTCCAATGGACAGGTCGGCCAGCCCCAGCATTTT. Its translation is CASSSNGQVGQPQHF. The chain links TRBV11-2 to TRBJ1-5, with TRBD1 identical over 7 bases. In germline, CDR1 is SGHAT, CDR2 FQNNGV. The CDR3 length is 15 residues. V was clipped by 4 bases and J by 7 bases; unmatched bases: 10. The full variable domain, in which reference TRBV11-2 and TRBJ1-5 provide the parts outside the CDR3, is EAGVAQSPRYKIIEKRQSVAFWCNPISGHATLYWYQQILGQGPKLLIQFQNNGVVDDSQLPKDRFSAERLKGVDSTLKIQPAKLEDSAVYLCASSSNGQVGQPQHFGDGTRLSIL.

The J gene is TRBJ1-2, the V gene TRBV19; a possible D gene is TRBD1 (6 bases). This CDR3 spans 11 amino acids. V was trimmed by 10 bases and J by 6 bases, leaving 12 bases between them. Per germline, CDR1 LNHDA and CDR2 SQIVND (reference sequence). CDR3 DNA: TGTGCCATTAGCGACAGGCATGGCTACACCTTC. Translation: CAISDRHGYTF.

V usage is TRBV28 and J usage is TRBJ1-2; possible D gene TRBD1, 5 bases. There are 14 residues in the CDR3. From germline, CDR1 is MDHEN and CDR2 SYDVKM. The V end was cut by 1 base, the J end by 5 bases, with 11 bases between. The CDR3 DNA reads TGTGCCAGCAGTTTATTAGGGGTGGGATATGGCTACACCTTC. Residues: CASSLLGVGYGYTF.

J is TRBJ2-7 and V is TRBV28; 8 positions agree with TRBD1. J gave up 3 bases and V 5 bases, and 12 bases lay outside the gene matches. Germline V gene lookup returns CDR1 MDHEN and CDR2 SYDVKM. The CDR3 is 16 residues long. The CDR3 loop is CASSGSDRGRYYEQYF. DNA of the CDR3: TGTGCCAGCAGTGGTAGTGACAGGGGCCGGTACTACGAGCAGTACTTC.

The CDR3, as DNA: TGTGCCAGCAGCGTGGACTTAAGGGGCTACACCTTC. Translation: CASSVDLRGYTF. V is TRBV5-6 and J is TRBJ1-2; D call uncertain. Germline lookup yields CDR1 SGHDT and CDR2 YYEEEE. Trimming took 4 bases from V and 8 from J, leaving 12 bases between them. The CDR3 extends over 12 amino acids. The variable domain in full, with the rest retrieved from reference TRBV5-6 and TRBJ1-2, is DAGVTQSPTHLIKTRGQQVTLRCSPKSGHDTVSWYQQALGQGPQFIFQYYEEEERQRGNFPDRFSGHQFPNYSSELNVNALLLGDSALYLCASSVDLRGYTFGSGTRLTVV.

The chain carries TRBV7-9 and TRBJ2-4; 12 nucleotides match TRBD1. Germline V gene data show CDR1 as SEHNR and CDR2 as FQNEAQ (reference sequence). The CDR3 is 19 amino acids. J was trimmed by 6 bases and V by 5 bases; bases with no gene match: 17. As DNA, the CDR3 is TGTGCCAGCAGCGATCAACTGGGGACAGGGGGCGCGGGAGGAAACATTCAGTACTTC. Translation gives CASSDQLGTGGAGGNIQYF. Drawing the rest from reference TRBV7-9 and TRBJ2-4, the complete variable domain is DTGVSQNPRHKITKRGQNVTFRCDPISEHNRLYWYRQTLGQGPEFLTYFQNEAQLEKSRLLSDRFSAERPKGSFSTLEIQRTEQGDSAMYLCASSDQLGTGGAGGNIQYFGAGTRLSVL.

The CDR3 is CASSPRDRVTEAFF. The CDR3, as DNA: TGTGCCAGCAGTCCCCGGGACAGGGTCACTGAAGCTTTCTTT. The rearrangement links TRBV6-6 to TRBJ1-1; 9 bases are a match to TRBD1. The CDR3 length is 14 residues. V lost 5 bases to trimming and J lost 4 bases; unmatched junction nucleotides: 5. The germline gives CDR1 MNHNY, CDR2 SVGAGI (reference sequence).

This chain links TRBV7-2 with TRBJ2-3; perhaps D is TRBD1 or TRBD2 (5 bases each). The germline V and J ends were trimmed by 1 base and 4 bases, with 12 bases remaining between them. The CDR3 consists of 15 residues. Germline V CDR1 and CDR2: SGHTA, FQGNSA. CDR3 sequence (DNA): TGTGCCAGCAGCTTAGTGTGGGGGAAGCCAGATACGCAGTATTTT. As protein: CASSLVWGKPDTQYF. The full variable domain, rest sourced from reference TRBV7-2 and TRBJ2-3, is GAGVSQSPSNKVTEKGKDVELRCDPISGHTALYWYRQSLGQGLEFLIYFQGNSAPDKSGLPSDRFSAERTGGSVSTLTIQRTQQEDSAVYLCASSLVWGKPDTQYFGPGTRLTVL.

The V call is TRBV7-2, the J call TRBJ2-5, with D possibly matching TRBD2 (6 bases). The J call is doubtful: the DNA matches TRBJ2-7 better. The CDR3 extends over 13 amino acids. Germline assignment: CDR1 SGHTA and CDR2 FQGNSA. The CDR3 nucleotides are TGTGCCAGCAGCTTCGGAGGGTCCTACGAGCAGTACTTC. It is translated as CASSFGGSYEQYF.

CDR3 loop: CASSFNRGNNEQFF. The CDR3, as DNA: TGTGCCAGCAGCTTTAACAGGGGAAACAATGAGCAGTTCTTC. The V call is TRBV11-2, the J call TRBJ2-1, with 7 bases aligning to TRBD1. V trimming: 3 bases; J trimming: 5 bases; junction bases outside the gene matches: 4. The CDR3 covers 14 residues. Germline-derived CDR1 and CDR2 are SGHAT and FQNNGV.

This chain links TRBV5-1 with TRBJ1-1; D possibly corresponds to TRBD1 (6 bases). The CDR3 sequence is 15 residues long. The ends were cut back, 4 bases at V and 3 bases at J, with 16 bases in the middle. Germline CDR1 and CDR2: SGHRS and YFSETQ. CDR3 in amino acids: CASSLGGGRHTEAFF. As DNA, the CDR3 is TGCGCCAGCAGCCTGGGTGGGGGGCGACACACTGAAGCTTTCTTT.

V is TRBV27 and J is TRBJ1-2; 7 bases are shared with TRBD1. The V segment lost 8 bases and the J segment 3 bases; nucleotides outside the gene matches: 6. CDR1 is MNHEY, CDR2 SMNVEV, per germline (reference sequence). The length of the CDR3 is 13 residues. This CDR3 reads CASQGRGDYGYTF. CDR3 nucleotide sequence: TGTGCCAGCCAGGGCAGGGGGGACTATGGCTACACCTTC.

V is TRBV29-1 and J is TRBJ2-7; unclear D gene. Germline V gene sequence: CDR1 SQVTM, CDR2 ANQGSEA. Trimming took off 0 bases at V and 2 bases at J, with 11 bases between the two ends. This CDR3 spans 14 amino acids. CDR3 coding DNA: TGCAGCGTTGAAGAGGCTGGACGGACCTACGAGCAGTACTTC. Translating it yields CSVEEAGRTYEQYF.

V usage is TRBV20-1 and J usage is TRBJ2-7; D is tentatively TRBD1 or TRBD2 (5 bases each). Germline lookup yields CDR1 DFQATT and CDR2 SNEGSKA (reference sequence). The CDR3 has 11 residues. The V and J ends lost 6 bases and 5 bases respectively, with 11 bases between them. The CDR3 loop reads CSAHRDHEQYF. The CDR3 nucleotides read TGCAGTGCGCACCGGGACCACGAGCAGTACTTC.

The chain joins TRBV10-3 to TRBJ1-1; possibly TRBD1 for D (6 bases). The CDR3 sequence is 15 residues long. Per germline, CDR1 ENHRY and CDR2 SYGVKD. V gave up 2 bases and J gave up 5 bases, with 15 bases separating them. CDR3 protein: CAISEPGRGGTEAFF. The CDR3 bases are TGTGCCATCAGTGAGCCGGGTAGGGGGGGAACTGAAGCTTTCTTT.

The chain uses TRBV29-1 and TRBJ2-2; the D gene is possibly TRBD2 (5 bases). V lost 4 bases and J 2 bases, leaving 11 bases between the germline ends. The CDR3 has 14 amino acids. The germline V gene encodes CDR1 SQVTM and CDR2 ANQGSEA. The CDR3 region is CSVGKAGNTGELFF. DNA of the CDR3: TGCAGCGTTGGAAAGGCGGGTAACACCGGGGAGCTGTTTTTT.

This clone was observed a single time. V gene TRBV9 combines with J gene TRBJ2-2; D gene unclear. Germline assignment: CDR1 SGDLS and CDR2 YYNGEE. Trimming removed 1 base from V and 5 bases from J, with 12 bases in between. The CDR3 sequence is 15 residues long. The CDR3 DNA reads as TGTGCCAGCAGCGTATTGCCCGGCAGGACCGGGGAGCTGTTTTTT. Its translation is CASSVLPGRTGELFF.

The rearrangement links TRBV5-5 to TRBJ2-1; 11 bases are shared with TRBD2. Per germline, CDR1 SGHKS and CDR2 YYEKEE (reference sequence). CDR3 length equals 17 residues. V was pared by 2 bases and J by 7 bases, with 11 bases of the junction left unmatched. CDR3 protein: CASSFTPRLAGLNEQFF. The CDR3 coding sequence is TGTGCCAGCAGCTTTACCCCCCGACTAGCGGGACTGAATGAGCAGTTCTTC.

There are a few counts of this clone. The chain's CDR3 is CASSLWSGGGNTEAFF. The CDR3 region has the DNA TGTGCCAGCAGTTTGTGGTCCGGGGGCGGTAACACTGAAGCTTTCTTT. J is TRBJ1-1 and V is TRBV27, with D possibly matching TRBD1 (6 bases). Between the trimmed V and J ends, which lost 3 bases and 2 bases, there was a span of 16 bases. In germline, CDR1 is MNHEY, CDR2 SMNVEV (reference sequence). This CDR3 comprises 16 residues.

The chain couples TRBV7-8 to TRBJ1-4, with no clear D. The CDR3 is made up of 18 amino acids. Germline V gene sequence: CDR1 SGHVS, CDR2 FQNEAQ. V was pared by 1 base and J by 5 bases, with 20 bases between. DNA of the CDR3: TGTGCCAGCAGCTTAGACCCGCGCAGCCGGTTCCCCAATGAAAAACTGTTTTTT. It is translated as CASSLDPRSRFPNEKLFF.

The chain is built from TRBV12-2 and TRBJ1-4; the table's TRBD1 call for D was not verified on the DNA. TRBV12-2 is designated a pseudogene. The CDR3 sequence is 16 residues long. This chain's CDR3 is CASRLAGQGYNEKLFF. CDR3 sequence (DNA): TGTGCAAGTCGCTTAGCCGGGCAGGGCTATAATGAAAAACTGTTTTTT.

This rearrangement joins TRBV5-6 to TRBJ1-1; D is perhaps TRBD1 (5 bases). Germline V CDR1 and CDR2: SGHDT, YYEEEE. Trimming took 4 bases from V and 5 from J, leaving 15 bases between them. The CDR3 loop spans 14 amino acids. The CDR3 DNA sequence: TGTGCCAGCAGCCCTATCCGGGGGTGGACTGAAGCTTTCTTT. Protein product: CASSPIRGWTEAFF.